These T cell receptor beta chains were read from a single sample in a study of vaccination effects on CD4 cells after COVID-19. Generated by immunoSEQ multiplex PCR, the TCRdb table keeps only in-frame clones and is missing some. The sample includes some 69,000 clones, 73% of them seen just once. These TCRs' antigens remain unknown. The starting material was CD4+ T cells from PBMCs cultured without peptide, obtained after COVID-19 vaccination. All receptors derive from a human donor who received a COVID-19 vaccine. Both conserved end residues are part of each CDR3. A D gene is named only where the DNA matches it firmly. Clone size is not always given. Where it is, it says once, few, many or a class for expanded clones.

size: few; D: -; J: TRBJ1-1; V: TRBV6-5; DNA: TGTGCCAGCAACCAACCCAACTTGGGTTGGGTATTT; CDR3: CASNQPNLGWVF
size: -; D: TRBD1; J: TRBJ1-2; V: TRBV2; DNA: TGTGCCAGCAGTGAAGCGCGACAGGGAGGTGGCTACACCTTC; CDR3: CASSEARQGGGYTF
size: -; D: -; J: TRBJ1-1; V: TRBV18; DNA: TGTGCCAGCTCACCCCAAAAGGGGCGTAACACTGAAGCTTTCTTT; CDR3: CASSPQKGRNTEAFF
size: -; D: TRBD1; J: TRBJ1-2; V: TRBV28; DNA: TGTGCCAGCAGTTTAACCGGGACAGGGGATTTTGGGGGTGGCTACACCTTC; CDR3: CASSLTGTGDFGGGYTF
size: few; D: -; J: TRBJ1-5; V: TRBV5-1; DNA: TGCGCCAGCAGCTTGGTCGGGAGTCAGCCCCAGCATTTT; CDR3: CASSLVGSQPQHF
size: -; D: -; J: TRBJ2-2; V: TRBV25-1; DNA: TGTGCCACTCCCCCGCTCCGGGATCCTAGTAACACCGGGGAGCTGTTTTTT; CDR3: CATPPLRDPSNTGELFF
size: -; D: -; J: TRBJ2-6; V: TRBV15; DNA: TGTGCCACCAGCCCGGGGGGCCACTCTGGGGCCAACGTCCTGACTTTC; CDR3: CATSPGGHSGANVLTF
size: -; D: -; J: TRBJ1-3; V: TRBV27; DNA: TGTGCCAGCACAAGTTTAAGCTCTGGAAACACCATATATTTT; CDR3: CASTSLSSGNTIYF
size: few; D: -; J: TRBJ1-5; V: TRBV30; DNA: TGTGCCTGGAGCCCGGGCGGTCAGCCCCAGCATTTT; CDR3: CAWSPGGQPQHF
size: -; D: -; J: TRBJ2-1; V: TRBV2; DNA: TGTGCCAGCAGTCCCCGGGCCCAGCAGCAGTTCTTC; CDR3: CASSPRAQQQFF
size: -; D: TRBD1; J: TRBJ1-1; V: TRBV2; DNA: TGTGCCAGCAGTGAAACGGGGACAGGGGTTGTCCTTTACACTGAAGCTTTCTTT; CDR3: CASSETGTGVVLYTEAFF
size: -; D: TRBD2; J: TRBJ2-2; V: TRBV5-1; DNA: TGCGCCAGCAGCCCGACTAGCGGGGGGGCCTTAGAGACCGGGGAGCTGTTTTTT; CDR3: CASSPTSGGALETGELFF
size: -; D: -; J: TRBJ1-4; V: TRBV7-9; DNA: TGTGCCAGCAGCCTAGGGAGTGCGACTAATGAAAAACTGTTTTTT; CDR3: CASSLGSATNEKLFF
size: -; D: TRBD2; J: TRBJ2-2; V: TRBV24-1; DNA: TGTGCCACCAGTGATTGGGAGGGAAGTACCGGGGAGCTGTTTTTT; CDR3: CATSDWEGSTGELFF
size: -; D: -; J: TRBJ1-3; V: TRBV9; DNA: TGTGCCAGCAGCGTAGGGAACGGGCCAACCTCCGAGAACACCATATATTTT; CDR3: CASSVGNGPTSENTIYF
size: -; D: -; J: TRBJ2-2; V: TRBV7-3; DNA: TGTGCCAGCAGCCCCACTTTAGGGGAGCTGTTTTTT; CDR3: CASSPTLGELFF
size: -; D: -; J: TRBJ1-6; V: TRBV11-2; DNA: TGTGCCAGCAGCTTCCGGGACGGGAATTCACCCCTCCACTTT; CDR3: CASSFRDGNSPLHF
size: once; D: TRBD1; J: TRBJ1-2; V: TRBV6-5; DNA: TGTGCCAGCAGAAGACAGGGGAAGAACTATGGCTACACCTTC; CDR3: CASRRQGKNYGYTF
size: -; D: TRBD1; J: TRBJ1-4; V: TRBV10-2; DNA: TGCGCCAGCTACCCGACAGGGCGAAATGAAAAACTGTTTTTT; CDR3: CASYPTGRNEKLFF
size: once; D: TRBD1; J: TRBJ1-2; V: TRBV3-1/TRBV3-2; DNA: TGTGCCAGCAGCCAAGATAGGGCAGGGGGCCGCTATGGCTACACCTTC; CDR3: CASSQDRAGGRYGYTF
size: -; D: -; J: TRBJ1-5; V: TRBV27; DNA: TGTGCCAGCAGTTTCCGTAATCAGCCCCAGCATTTT; CDR3: CASSFRNQPQHF
size: -; D: TRBD1; J: TRBJ1-5; V: TRBV18; DNA: TGTGCCAGCTCTCGACAGGGGGCGGATCAGCCCCAGCATTTT; CDR3: CASSRQGADQPQHF
size: once; D: -; J: TRBJ1-6; V: TRBV7-8; DNA: TGTGCCAGCAGCGCGTTCACAGGGAATTCACCCCTCCACTTT; CDR3: CASSAFTGNSPLHF
size: -; D: -; J: TRBJ1-1; V: TRBV28; DNA: TGTGCCAGCAGTTCAACAGAGATTGTGAACACTGAAGCTTTCTTT; CDR3: CASSSTEIVNTEAFF
size: -; D: -; J: TRBJ1-5; V: TRBV6-5; DNA: TGTGCCAGCAGTTCAGGTCTCCAGCCCCAGCATTTT; CDR3: CASSSGLQPQHF
size: -; D: TRBD2; J: TRBJ2-2; V: TRBV5-1; DNA: TGCGCCAGCAGCTTGGGACTAGCGGGGGCCCCGAACACCGGGGAGCTGTTTTTT; CDR3: CASSLGLAGAPNTGELFF
size: -; D: -; J: TRBJ1-1; V: TRBV28; DNA: TGTGCCAGCAGTTCCGGGACACCTGAAGCTTTCTTT; CDR3: CASSSGTPEAFF
size: -; D: -; J: TRBJ1-1; V: TRBV29-1; DNA: TGCAGCGTCGCGTTAGAAGGTGGCACTGAAGCTTTCTTT; CDR3: CSVALEGGTEAFF
size: -; D: -; J: TRBJ2-5; V: TRBV11-3; DNA: TGTGCCAGCAGCCAGGGAAGGGCCAGGGGTCGGGAGACCCAGTACTTC; CDR3: CASSQGRARGRETQYF
size: -; D: TRBD1; J: TRBJ2-3; V: TRBV18; DNA: TGTGCCAGCTCACCACCTAGAGGACAGGGGGCAGCAGATACGCAGTATTTT; CDR3: CASSPPRGQGAADTQYF
size: -; D: -; J: TRBJ1-2; V: TRBV19; DNA: TGTGCCAGTAGTATAATCTCTAACTATGGCTACACCTTC; CDR3: CASSIISNYGYTF
size: -; D: -; J: TRBJ1-2; V: TRBV28; DNA: TGTGCCAGCATCTCCCAGGGGCGCTATGGCTACACCTTC; CDR3: CASISQGRYGYTF
size: few; D: -; J: TRBJ1-1; V: TRBV2; DNA: TGTGCCAGCAGCGGGACGAGGGCTTTCTTT; CDR3: CASSGTRAFF